This T cell receptor beta chain was observed in a study of blood T cells in healthy people across ages. Findings and caveats of the study: PBMCs went unsorted, and a conclusive naive versus antigen-experienced comparison was therefore prevented. A roughly linear fall in TCR beta diversity per million T cells was seen with increasing age. Higher diversity and more naive CD4+ cells were features of long-lived donors, compared to aged donors.

Trimming at V came to 4 bases and at J to 6 bases, leaving 10 bases not matched to a gene. The CDR3 is 17 amino acids. The germline CDR1 and CDR2 sequences are MNHEY and SVGAGI. Total RNA amounts of at least 6 micrograms were extracted per sample. Alongside a J-beta primer mix, a sample-barcoded 5' primer served in a second PCR lasting roughly 7 to 12 cycles. TCRdb processed the 5' RACE reads anew with MiXCR; each CDR3 protein has one entry. The data show 550,000 to 800,000 distinct CDR3 sequences, with about 34% seen just once and 15% held by the top ten. About this clonotype itself: The antigen is undetermined.

The chain links TRBV6-5 to TRBJ2-2, with TRBD2 matching over 11 bases. The sequence was collected from a woman older than 75 in good health. The material sequenced was blood. This CDR3 reads CASSSLASGGRPGELFF. The CDR3 DNA reads TGTGCCAGCAGTTCCTTGGCTAGCGGGGGGCGCCCCGGGGAGCTGTTTTTT.